Shown below are 5 T cell receptor beta chains from a single sample sequenced in a study of T cell clones after liver transplantation (dated by TCRdb to between 2017 and 2020). Receptor libraries were prepared by the immunoSEQ multiplex PCR assay. Imported from immuneACCESS, the table was reduced by TCRdb to in-frame sequences with V and J called. These copies leave out some clones; in studies compared against another copy, an unresolved V gene accounts for under half, and the cause of the remainder is not known. Present in this sample are 75,000 to 100,000 clones, about 84% of which were seen just once. The top ten hold about 0.45% of the sample. Sequenced material: CD4+ T cells from blood, taken about 46 months after liver transplant. These receptors originate from a human patient who received a liver transplant. It is possible that, after a transplant, some T cells come from the graft donor.

The rearrangement links TRBV29-1 to TRBJ1-2; TRBD1 is a possible D gene (6 bases). The CDR3 is 13 residues long. V was shortened by 7 bases and J by 5 bases, with 17 bases between the two germline ends. From germline, CDR1 is SQVTM and CDR2 ANQGSEA. The CDR3 region has the DNA TGCAGCGCCCGTTTCAGGGGCGGATATGGCTACACCTTC. Protein: CSARFRGGYGYTF.

This clone was seen once. The gene calls are TRBV18 and TRBJ2-7; the D gene is possibly TRBD2 (5 bases). CDR1 is KGHSH and CDR2 is LQKENI in the germline V gene. V gave up 4 bases and J gave up 2 bases, with 15 bases separating them. The CDR3 is 15 residues long. The CDR3 spells CASSLLEGSTYEQYF. The CDR3 bases are TGTGCCAGCTCACTTTTAGAGGGTTCCACCTACGAGCAGTACTTC.

In regard to this clone: The sample has other DNA sequences that encode this CDR3 too. The gene calls are TRBV27 and TRBJ2-3; 7 bases match TRBD1. CDR1 and CDR2 (germline): MNHEY, SMNVEV (reference sequence). J gave up 1 base and V 6 bases, and 4 bases lay outside the gene matches. The CDR3 length is 14 residues. The CDR3 DNA reads as TGTGCCAGCAGGAGACAGGGCCGCACAGATACGCAGTATTTT. Translated: CASRRQGRTDTQYF.

V usage is TRBV5-1 and J usage is TRBJ2-7; D is perhaps TRBD1 or TRBD2 (5 bases each). This CDR3 comprises 14 residues. V lost 4 bases and J lost 6, with 17 bases in between. Germline V gene data show CDR1 as SGHRS and CDR2 as YFSETQ. The CDR3 loop is CASSAPGTAGEQYF. In nucleotides, the CDR3 is TGCGCCAGCAGCGCCCCCGGGACGGCGGGCGAGCAGTACTTC.

The rearrangement links TRBV11-2 to TRBJ2-1; D is uncertain. The V end was cut by 1 base, the J end by 9 bases, with 13 bases between. CDR1 and CDR2 from the germline V gene are SGHAT and FQNNGV. The CDR3 is 14 residues long. In nucleotides, the CDR3 is TGTGCCAGCAGCTTAGGACTCGGGTACGGTGAGCAGTTCTTC. It translates to CASSLGLGYGEQFF. Full variable domain (outside the CDR3, taken from reference TRBV11-2 and TRBJ2-1): EAGVAQSPRYKIIEKRQSVAFWCNPISGHATLYWYQQILGQGPKLLIQFQNNGVVDDSQLPKDRFSAERLKGVDSTLKIQPAKLEDSAVYLCASSLGLGYGEQFFGPGTRLTVL.